This entry concerns a single T cell receptor (beta chain). The sample belongs to a study of T cell changes during pregnancy in multiple sclerosis. There are 14 residues in the CDR3. Looked up from germline, CDR1 is SGHRS and CDR2 is YFSETQ. With 3 bases clipped from V and 6 bases from J, the junction kept 3 bases outside the gene matches. Only in-frame clones appear in the TCRdb table, and some are missing; sequencing was by immunoSEQ multiplex PCR. The table records tens of thousands of clones, under 95% of them present only once. The clonotype originates from a female donor with multiple sclerosis, enrolled in a pregnancy study. The rearrangement links TRBV5-1 to TRBJ1-4; 9 nucleotides align to TRBD1. The source material was CD4+ T cells from peripheral blood mononuclear cells, sampled in the second trimester of pregnancy. The CDR3 nucleotides are TGCGCCAGCAGCTACAGGGGGCTCGATGAAAAACTGTTTTTT. Translation: CASSYRGLDEKLFF.